This is a list of T cell receptor beta chains from one sample in a study of T cell changes during pregnancy in multiple sclerosis. Using immunoSEQ multiplex PCR, the repertoire was profiled, and TCRdb retains in-frame clones only, with some absent. The sample lists tens of thousands of clones, about 85% occurring once. This sample comprised CD4+ T cells from peripheral blood mononuclear cells, obtained before pregnancy. Receptors were obtained from a female donor with multiple sclerosis, enrolled in a pregnancy study. Each CDR3 is given with its conserved first and last residue. D genes are given only for firm matches. Only part of the rows carry a size: once, few, many, or a class if the clone is expanded.

cdr3_aa cdr3_nt v_call d_call clone_size j_call
CASSPFRANTGELFF TGTGCCAGCTCACCATTCAGGGCCAACACCGGGGAGCTGTTTTTT TRBV18 - - TRBJ2-2
CASSPGGAVYQPQHF TGTGCCAGCAGTCCAGGGGGCGCGGTATATCAGCCCCAGCATTTT TRBV28 TRBD1 once TRBJ1-5
CASSQEVGLQYNEQFF TGCGCCAGCAGCCAAGAGGTGGGACTTCAATACAATGAGCAGTTCTTC TRBV4-3 - - TRBJ2-1
CASSPTGISETQYF TGTGCCAGCAGCCCGACAGGAATCTCAGAGACCCAGTACTTC TRBV7-2 - once TRBJ2-5
CASSLQGGRGTEAFF TGTGCCAGCAGCTTACAGGGAGGGAGAGGGACTGAAGCTTTCTTT TRBV7-3 - - TRBJ1-1
CASSQSIAGENTEAFF TGTGCCAGCTCACAGTCCATTGCGGGGGAGAACACTGAAGCTTTCTTT TRBV18 - once TRBJ1-1
CAWSGDNRDTQYF TGTGCCTGGAGTGGGGACAACCGGGATACGCAGTATTTT TRBV30 - - TRBJ2-3
CASSARTGPRIQYF TGTGCCAGCAGCGCGAGGACAGGGCCCAGGATTCAGTACTTC TRBV9 TRBD1 - TRBJ2-4
CASSIGQIYGYTF TGTGCCAGCAGTATAGGACAGATCTATGGCTACACCTTC TRBV28 - - TRBJ1-2
CASSQDHPGAYGYTF TGCGCCAGCAGCCAAGATCACCCAGGGGCCTATGGCTACACCTTC TRBV4-1 - - TRBJ1-2
CASSPTKKQGLGYGYTF TGTGCCAGCAGTCCTACGAAGAAACAGGGGTTAGGCTATGGCTACACCTTC TRBV2 TRBD1 few TRBJ1-2
CASSSGQGVQPQHF TGTGCCAGCAGCTCGGGACAGGGGGTACAGCCCCAGCATTTT TRBV5-8 TRBD1 - TRBJ1-5
CASRTPGQGNQPQHF TGTGCCAGTAGGACTCCGGGACAGGGCAATCAGCCCCAGCATTTT TRBV19 TRBD1 - TRBJ1-5
CATTKVTGGGSYGYTF TGTGCCACCACTAAAGTAACGGGGGGGGGAAGCTATGGCTACACCTTC TRBV19 - - TRBJ1-2
CAWSRGGSNQPQHF TGTGCCTGGAGTCGCGGGGGTAGCAATCAGCCCCAGCATTTT TRBV30 - - TRBJ1-5
CASSSKQGAGGIETQYF TGTGCCAGCAGCTCTAAACAGGGGGCCGGGGGGATCGAGACCCAGTACTTC TRBV9 TRBD1 - TRBJ2-5
CSVEDGARGLAGRDTQYF TGCAGCGTTGAAGATGGGGCACGGGGGCTAGCGGGTAGAGATACGCAGTATTTT TRBV29-1 TRBD2 - TRBJ2-3
CASSSDQGRAFF TGCGCCAGCAGCTCAGATCAGGGCAGGGCTTTCTTT TRBV5-1 - - TRBJ1-1
CASSPTGMETYEQYF TGTGCCAGCAGTCCAACGGGGATGGAGACCTACGAGCAGTACTTC TRBV2 - medium-sized TRBJ2-7
CSAETGYGYTF TGCAGTGCCGAGACAGGCTATGGCTACACCTTC TRBV20-1 - few TRBJ1-2
CASSLMENSPLHF TGTGCCAGCAGCTTAATGGAGAATTCACCCCTCCACTTT TRBV7-8 - - TRBJ1-6
CASSLSPTRSSYNEQFF TGTGCCAGCAGCTTAAGCCCTACTAGAAGCTCCTACAATGAGCAGTTCTTC TRBV7-3 - - TRBJ2-1
CASSLSPGGKAKNIQYF TGTGCCAGCAGTTTATCGCCGGGCGGGAAAGCCAAAAACATTCAGTACTTC TRBV27 - - TRBJ2-4
CASSPRVEALYGYTF TGTGCCAGCTCTCCGCGGGTAGAGGCTCTCTATGGCTACACCTTC TRBV18 - - TRBJ1-2
CASSVEGASSNSPLHF TGCGCCAGCAGCGTTGAGGGGGCCAGTTCAAATTCACCCCTCCACTTT TRBV5-1 TRBD1 - TRBJ1-6
CASSQERQMYNEQFF TGCGCCAGCAGCCAAGAGAGGCAGATGTACAATGAGCAGTTCTTC TRBV4-3 - - TRBJ2-1
CASGTGLSGNTIYF TGTGCCAGTGGGACAGGTCTCTCTGGAAACACCATATATTTT TRBV19 TRBD1 - TRBJ1-3